Below are 23 T cell receptor beta chains sequenced from a single sample in a study of robustness of blood B and T cell sequencing. A 5' template-switch oligo added a universal priming site during cDNA synthesis. Each cDNA molecule was tagged by a 12-nucleotide random UMI. TCRdb fed the PCR reads into MiXCR, producing one record per CDR3 protein. The repertoire holds roughly 1,100 distinct CDR3 sequences, with about 66% as singletons. Instead of genomic DNA, mRNA was used to measure TCR beta repertoires. The sample taken for sequencing was peripheral blood. The receptors were gathered from a human donor in good health.

The rearrangement uses TRBV10-1 and TRBJ2-3; 8 bases agree with TRBD1. The germline CDR1 and CDR2 sequences are WNHNN and SYGVQD (reference sequence). This CDR3 is 15 amino acids long. V gave up 3 bases and J gave up 5 bases; unmatched junction bases: 7. CDR3 bases: TGCGCCAGCAGTGATACCTTACAGGGGGAAGATACGCAGTATTTT. Residues: CASSDTLQGEDTQYF.

By proportion, this clonotype is large. This chain connects TRBV30 to TRBJ1-2, with TRBD1 matching 9 bases. Germline V gene data show CDR1 as GTSNPN and CDR2 as SVGIG (reference sequence). The CDR3 covers 15 residues. The J segment lost 4 bases and the V segment lost 3 bases, leaving 9 bases of the junction unmatched. The CDR3, as DNA: TGTGCCTGGAGGCTACAGGGGGCGCGGGGCTATGGCTACACCTTC. This translates into CAWRLQGARGYGYTF. Based on the CDR3 plus reference TRBV30 and TRBJ1-2, the full variable domain is SQTIHQWPATLVQPVGSPLSLECTVEGTSNPNLYWYRQAAGRGLQLLFYSVGIGQISSEVPQNLSASRPQDRQFILSSKKLLLSDSGFYLCAWRLQGARGYGYTFGSGTRLTVV.

The rearrangement links TRBV28 to TRBJ1-2; tentative D call: TRBD1 (6 bases). Germline V gene lookup returns CDR1 MDHEN and CDR2 SYDVKM. The ends were cut back, 4 bases at V and 5 bases at J, with 20 bases in the middle. The CDR3 is 16 amino acids. DNA of the CDR3: TGTGCCAGCAGTTCCGCCAGGGGCGACCTCCGGTATGGCTACACCTTC. This codes for CASSSARGDLRYGYTF.

The V call is TRBV7-9, the J call TRBJ1-1, with 7 positions matching TRBD1. Germline CDR1 and CDR2: SEHNR and FQNEAQ (reference sequence). This CDR3 contains 14 residues. Germline trimming cut 1 base from V and 4 bases from J; bases unmatched to any gene: 3. This CDR3 is CASSLVQGVTEAFF. Written as DNA, the CDR3 is TGTGCCAGCAGCTTAGTTCAGGGGGTCACTGAAGCTTTCTTT.

V and J are TRBV12-3 or TRBV12-4 and TRBJ1-5; unclear D gene. CDR3 length equals 15 residues. Trimming cost V 3 bases and J 0 bases, with 9 bases left between them. The CDR3 loop is CASSFPGLSNQPQHF. CDR3 bases: TGTGCCAGCAGTTTTCCTGGTCTTAGCAATCAGCCCCAGCATTTT.

The CDR3 DNA follows: TGCGCCAGCAGCCAAGAAGGGGGAGAAGTAGCGGGGGGGACGCAGTATTTT. Translation: CASSQEGGEVAGGTQYF. The chain combines TRBV4-1 with TRBJ2-3; 11 bases align to TRBD2. In germline, CDR1 is MGHRA, CDR2 YSYEKL. The CDR3 extends over 17 amino acids. The junction had 11 bases not matched to a gene; V was cut back by 0 bases and J by 9 bases.

This chain uses TRBV5-1 with TRBJ2-7; tentatively, D is TRBD1 or TRBD2 (5 bases each). CDR1 is SGHRS and CDR2 is YFSETQ in the germline V gene. The CDR3 consists of 17 residues. V lost 4 bases and J lost 3, with 23 bases in between. This chain's CDR3 is CASSPGPRGVAVYEQYF. The CDR3 region has the DNA TGCGCCAGCAGCCCGGGTCCGAGGGGCGTGGCGGTCTACGAGCAGTACTTC.

This chain links TRBV12-3 or TRBV12-4 with TRBJ1-6, with D possibly being TRBD1 (5 bases). V was cut by 6 bases and J by 7 bases, with 19 bases left in between. The CDR3 covers 16 residues. Written as DNA, the CDR3 is TGTGCCAGCAGCGATACGAAGGGGTTGGAAAATTCACCCCTCCACTTT. Its translation is CASSDTKGLENSPLHF.

About this clonotype itself: A read error may account for a junction end that differs from germline. This chain links TRBV6-1 with TRBJ2-6, with 10 bases fitting TRBD1. This CDR3 comprises 15 residues. CDR1 and CDR2 from the germline V gene are MNHNS and SASEGT. As DNA, the CDR3 is TGTGCAAGCAGACAGGGGGCGTCTGGGGCCAACGTCCTGACTTTC. This translates into CASRQGASGANVLTF.

The chain uses TRBV12-3 or TRBV12-4 and TRBJ2-2; 9 bases are shared with TRBD2. V lost 8 bases to trimming and J lost 5 bases; unmatched junction nucleotides: 9. This CDR3 region has 15 residues. The CDR3 nucleotides read TGTGCCAGCGCCCAGCGGGGGGCGGGAACCGGGGAGCTGTTTTTT. The encoded protein is CASAQRGAGTGELFF.

The chain has TRBV15 and TRBJ2-1; 7 nucleotides match TRBD1. Germline lookup yields CDR1 LNHNV and CDR2 YYDKDF (reference sequence). The CDR3 covers 16 residues. V was clipped by 5 bases and J by 9 bases; unmatched bases: 16. The CDR3 DNA sequence: TGTGCCACCAGCCTGGGGTCAGGGGGTAACAGATTTGAGCAGTTCTTC. Protein sequence: CATSLGSGGNRFEQFF. The full variable domain, rest sourced from reference TRBV15 and TRBJ2-1, is DAMVIQNPRYQVTQFGKPVTLSCSQTLNHNVMYWYQQKSSQAPKLLFHYYDKDFNNEADTPDNFQSRRPNTSFCFLDIRSPGLGDTAMYLCATSLGSGGNRFEQFFGPGTRLTVL.

The rearrangement joins TRBV5-1 to TRBJ2-7; D is unclear. CDR1 is SGHRS and CDR2 is YFSETQ in the germline V gene. V dropped 0 bases and J dropped 0 bases, with 4 bases sitting between them. The CDR3 loop spans 13 amino acids. The CDR3 protein is CASSLAASYEQYF. The CDR3 DNA reads as TGCGCCAGCAGCTTGGCAGCCTCCTACGAGCAGTACTTC.

The chain links TRBV20-1 to TRBJ2-3, with 11 nucleotides matching TRBD2. The junction had 6 bases not matched to a gene; V was cut back by 0 bases and J by 1 base. This CDR3 contains 17 residues. Germline V CDR1 and CDR2: DFQATT, SNEGSKA (reference sequence). CDR3 nucleotides: TGCAGTGCTAGAGATAGCGGGGGGGCTCGGGGCACAGATACGCAGTATTTT. This sequence encodes CSARDSGGARGTDTQYF.

The chain's CDR3 is CASKETGANTEAFF. Here the CDR3 DNA reads TGCGCCAGCAAGGAGACAGGGGCGAACACTGAAGCTTTCTTT. The rearrangement uses TRBV5-1 and TRBJ1-1, with TRBD1 matching over 8 bases. Germline CDR1 is SGHRS and CDR2 is YFSETQ. The CDR3 consists of 14 residues. The trim removed 6 bases at V and 1 base at J, leaving 5 bases unmatched.

In its sample, this clonotype was seen once. This rearrangement joins TRBV6-2 or TRBV6-3 to TRBJ2-1; TRBD2 is a possible D gene (7 bases). Germline V gene data show CDR1 as MNHEY and CDR2 as SVGEGT. V was clipped by 4 bases and J by 0 bases, with 13 bases between them. There are 16 residues in the CDR3. The CDR3 here is CASSSIGGLSYNEQFF. The CDR3 region has the DNA TGTGCCAGCAGTTCAATCGGGGGGCTCTCCTACAATGAGCAGTTCTTC.

J is TRBJ2-2 and V is TRBV29-1; the match to TRBD1 covers 8 bases. V gave up 7 bases and J gave up 4 bases; unmatched junction bases: 8. CDR1 and CDR2 (germline): SQVTM, ANQGSEA. CDR3 length equals 14 residues. DNA of the CDR3: TGCAGCGCCCCTAAGGGGACAGGCACCGGGGAGCTGTTTTTT. As protein: CSAPKGTGTGELFF.

The chain recombines TRBV12-3 or TRBV12-4 with TRBJ2-2; TRBD2 matches at 11 bases. This CDR3 spans 17 amino acids. The trim removed 5 bases at V and 3 bases at J, leaving 8 bases unmatched. CDR3 in amino acids: CASSLFSGGADTGELFF. The CDR3 coding sequence is TGTGCCAGCAGTCTTTTTAGCGGGGGGGCCGACACCGGGGAGCTGTTTTTT.

V and J are TRBV30 and TRBJ1-2; D unresolved. The CDR3 runs to 12 residues. V was shortened by 2 bases and J by 5 bases, with 9 bases between the two germline ends. Germline assignment: CDR1 GTSNPN and CDR2 SVGIG (reference sequence). CDR3 region: CAWSTRTYGYTF. In DNA, the CDR3 is TGTGCCTGGAGTACCCGCACGTATGGCTACACCTTC.

This clonotype was picked up a small number of times. The V call is TRBV7-9, the J call TRBJ2-3; D perhaps matches TRBD1 (5 bases). V lost 4 bases and J 8 bases, leaving 13 bases between the germline ends. Germline values: CDR1 SEHNR, CDR2 FQNEAQ (reference sequence). This CDR3 region has 13 residues. The CDR3, as DNA: TGTGCCAGCAGCTCCATGACAGATTCTACGCAGTATTTT. Translating it yields CASSSMTDSTQYF.

The genes are TRBV5-1 and TRBJ2-3; 10 nucleotides align to TRBD1. CDR1 and CDR2 from the germline V gene are SGHRS and YFSETQ. The CDR3 length is 15 residues. The trim removed 2 bases at V and 2 bases at J, leaving 2 bases unmatched. This CDR3 reads CASSLGTGVTDTQYF. The DNA of the CDR3 is TGCGCCAGCAGCTTAGGGACAGGGGTCACAGATACGCAGTATTTT. The complete variable domain, with remaining parts taken from reference TRBV5-1 and TRBJ2-3, reads KAGVTQTPRYLIKTRGQQVTLSCSPISGHRSVSWYQQTPGQGLQFLFEYFSETQRNKGNFPGRFSGRQFSNSRSEMNVSTLELGDSALYLCASSLGTGVTDTQYFGPGTRLTVL.

The chain has TRBV9 and TRBJ1-4; 7 positions agree with TRBD1. Germline-derived CDR1 and CDR2 are SGDLS and YYNGEE. The trim removed 4 bases at V and 4 bases at J, leaving 7 bases unmatched. This CDR3 contains 15 residues. The CDR3 sequence is CASSTGQAINEKLFF. The CDR3 DNA follows: TGTGCCAGCAGCACCGGACAGGCAATTAATGAAAAACTGTTTTTT.

The DNA for the CDR3 is TGTGCCAGCAGTGCCTTGACAGATACGCAGTATTTT. Amino acids: CASSALTDTQYF. The chain links TRBV2 to TRBJ2-3; D is uncertain. V lost 4 bases to trimming and J lost 3 bases, with 5 bases between them. The V gene's germline CDR1 is SNHLY and CDR2 FYNNEI. This CDR3 comprises 12 residues.

This clonotype has just a few counts. This rearrangement joins TRBV7-2 to TRBJ2-7; 9 bases align to TRBD2. This CDR3 contains 16 residues. The J segment lost 4 bases and the V segment lost 3 bases, leaving 10 bases of the junction unmatched. Germline loops: CDR1 SGHTA, CDR2 FQGNSA. CDR3 nucleotide sequence: TGTGCCAGCAGCTTGCAGAGTAGCGGGGGAGTATACGAGCAGTACTTC. Encoded protein: CASSLQSSGGVYEQYF.